The 25 T cell receptor beta chains in this list originate from one sample, sequenced in a study of response to subunit inactivated influenza vaccine. MiXCR was run by TCRdb on the RT-PCR reads, yielding one entry per CDR3 protein. The table includes about half a million distinct CDR3 sequences, roughly 11% detected once. The input for sequencing was PBMCs from blood, taken 40 to 50 days after vaccination. These receptors were taken from a middle-aged man who received an inactivated influenza vaccine.

The chain is built from TRBV7-2 and TRBJ2-2; 7 nucleotides align to TRBD2. Looked up from germline, CDR1 is SGHTA and CDR2 is FQGNSA. The CDR3 has 16 amino acids. Trimming removed 7 bases from V and 1 base from J; junction bases left unmatched: 9. As DNA, the CDR3 is TGTGCCAGCACCCTGGGAGGGACTTTGAACACCGGGGAGCTGTTTTTT. Its translation: CASTLGGTLNTGELFF.

V gene TRBV29-1 combines with J gene TRBJ2-2; 7 bases are a match to TRBD1. CDR3 size: 14 residues. Germline V gene sequence: CDR1 SQVTM, CDR2 ANQGSEA. Trimming at V came to 4 bases and at J to 4 bases, leaving 6 bases not matched to a gene. Here the CDR3 DNA reads TGCAGCGTTGCCCAGGGACAGTTCACCGGGGAGCTGTTTTTT. Protein product: CSVAQGQFTGELFF.

V is TRBV20-1 and J is TRBJ2-2; possibly TRBD1 or TRBD2 for D (7 bases each). Germline lookup yields CDR1 DFQATT and CDR2 SNEGSKA (reference sequence). The CDR3 has 14 residues. Trimming pared 1 base from V and 7 bases from J, leaving 13 bases between. The CDR3, as DNA: TGCAGTGCTAGAGCAGGGGGGGCGCACGGGGAGCTGTTTTTT. Its protein product is CSARAGGAHGELFF.

This clonotype has more than one count but fewer than ten. The chain combines TRBV7-3 with TRBJ2-3; 10 bases align to TRBD2. Germline CDR1 SGHTA, CDR2 FQGTGA. The CDR3 is 15 residues long. Losses at the gene ends were 2 bases for V and 5 bases for J; bases not matched to a gene: 4. CDR3 sequence (DNA): TGTGCCAGCAGCTTACTAGCGGGAGTAGGAGATACGCAGTATTTT. Amino acid sequence: CASSLLAGVGDTQYF.

This clonotype was seen only a few times. CDR3 DNA sequence: TGCAGCGTTGGGGAGGCGGGGGGGATCCTAGCGGAGCAGTACTTC. Translated, it gives CSVGEAGGILAEQYF. The chain recombines TRBV29-1 with TRBJ2-7; 9 bases align to TRBD2. This CDR3 has 15 amino acids. V lost 4 bases, J lost 7 bases, and 14 bases stayed unmatched. Germline lookup yields CDR1 SQVTM and CDR2 ANQGSEA.

This clonotype showed up many times. This sequence joins TRBV29-1 and TRBJ2-7; maybe TRBD1 (6 bases). The germline V and J ends were trimmed by 0 bases and 1 base, with 7 bases remaining between them. Germline V gives CDR1 SQVTM, CDR2 ANQGSEA. The length of the CDR3 is 13 residues. Here the CDR3 DNA reads TGCAGCGTTGAAGACAGGGGTTCCTACGAGCAGTACTTC. Amino acid sequence: CSVEDRGSYEQYF.

V gene TRBV12-3 or TRBV12-4 combines with J gene TRBJ1-1; D remains ambiguous. The CDR3 is 14 residues long. The V gene lost 5 bases and the J gene lost 4 bases, with 14 bases spanning the gap. In DNA form, the CDR3 reads TGTGCCAGCAGTCCGACGTGGACGGCCACTGAAGCTTTCTTT. Protein product: CASSPTWTATEAFF.

This clonotype was seen more than once but under ten times. The chain links TRBV3-1 to TRBJ2-3; D perhaps matches TRBD2 (6 bases). Germline assignment: CDR1 LGHDT and CDR2 YNNKEL (reference sequence). V lost 3 bases, J lost 2 bases, and 18 bases lay in between. The CDR3 spans 17 residues. CDR3 DNA sequence: TGTGCCAGCAGCCACGGTCGAAGACTAGTACTCACAGATACGCAGTATTTT. Amino acid sequence: CASSHGRRLVLTDTQYF.

V usage is TRBV11-1 and J usage is TRBJ2-5, with TRBD2 identical over 9 bases. V shed 7 bases and J 2 bases; nucleotides not matched to a gene: 20. The V gene's germline CDR1 is SGHAT and CDR2 FQDESV (reference sequence). The CDR3 has 19 amino acids. The CDR3 spells CASIDSVGASGIRQETQYF. The DNA for the CDR3 is TGTGCCAGCATCGATTCTGTTGGTGCTAGCGGGATTCGACAAGAGACCCAGTACTTC.

This clonotype has more than one count but fewer than ten. The genes are TRBV12-3 or TRBV12-4 and TRBJ2-5; D may be TRBD2 (6 bases). The V end was cut by 5 bases, the J end by 5 bases, with 18 bases between. This CDR3 comprises 15 residues. CDR3 nucleotide sequence: TGTGCCAGCAGTCTCTTTGTGGGAGGAAGGGAGACCCAGTACTTC. Translation: CASSLFVGGRETQYF.

This clonotype appeared a few times. J is TRBJ2-5 and V is TRBV6-5, with D perhaps matching TRBD1 or TRBD2 (5 bases each). Germline values: CDR1 MNHEY, CDR2 SVGAGI. V was cut by 0 bases and J by 4 bases, with 9 bases left in between. The CDR3 is made up of 14 amino acids. CDR3 sequence reads: CASSYSRGSETQYF. The CDR3 nucleotides read TGTGCCAGCAGTTACTCGAGGGGTTCAGAGACCCAGTACTTC.

The V and J genes are TRBV11-2 and TRBJ2-3; 7 bases align to TRBD1. The J segment lost 11 bases and the V segment lost 3 bases, leaving 8 bases of the junction unmatched. This CDR3 comprises 13 residues. Germline values: CDR1 SGHAT, CDR2 FQNNGV. The CDR3 sequence is CASSFEGAHGQYF. The CDR3 nucleotides read TGTGCCAGCAGCTTCGAGGGGGCGCACGGGCAGTATTTT.

This clonotype was observed at least ten times. The chain joins TRBV10-2 to TRBJ1-4; D gene unclear. V shed 0 bases and J shed 4 bases, with 9 bases lying between them. Germline V gene sequence: CDR1 WSHSY, CDR2 SAAADI. CDR3 length equals 15 residues. CDR3 bases: TGCGCCAGCAGTGAGTCGCCAGCTAATAATGAAAAACTGTTTTTT. Translating gives CASSESPANNEKLFF.

The table lists this clonotype with a few counts. The rearrangement uses TRBV4-1 and TRBJ1-6, with D possibly being TRBD1 (5 bases). The CDR3 length is 14 residues. Trimming took 5 bases from V and 7 from J, leaving 12 bases between them. CDR1 and CDR2 from the germline V gene are MGHRA and YSYEKL. The CDR3: CASSRRGENSPLHF. In DNA, the CDR3 is TGCGCCAGCAGCAGACGGGGGGAAAATTCACCCCTCCACTTT.

In this sample, this clonotype turned up a few times. CDR3 amino acids: CASSQTPDQPQHF. The DNA of the CDR3 is TGCGCCAGCAGCCAGACTCCTGATCAGCCCCAGCATTTT. The V call is TRBV4-3, the J call TRBJ1-5; D uncertain. Trimming left V 3 bases short and J 5 bases short, with 8 bases between. The germline CDR1 and CDR2 sequences are LGHNA and YSLEER. CDR3 length: 13 residues.

This clonotype was seen repeatedly, ten times or more. The chain has TRBV25-1 and TRBJ1-1; D is uncertain. This CDR3 is built from 13 residues. V lost 6 bases to trimming and J lost 1 base, with 9 bases between them. Germline V lookup: CDR1 MGHDK, CDR2 SYGVNS. This CDR3 reads CASSMSGNTEAFF. The CDR3 region has the DNA TGTGCCAGCAGCATGTCCGGGAACACTGAAGCTTTCTTT. The variable domain in full, completed from reference TRBV25-1 and TRBJ1-1, reads EADIYQTPRYLVIGTGKKITLECSQTMGHDKMYWYQQDPGMELHLIHYSYGVNSTEKGDLSSESTVSRIRTEHFPLTLESARPSHTSQYLCASSMSGNTEAFFGQGTRLTVV.

V gene TRBV6-1 combines with J gene TRBJ2-2, with 11 positions matching TRBD2. V trimming: 2 bases; J trimming: 8 bases; junction bases outside the gene matches: 16. CDR1 is MNHNS, CDR2 SASEGT, per germline. The CDR3 sequence is 19 residues long. The CDR3 protein is CASSEPAGASGGPRGELFF. CDR3 sequence (DNA): TGTGCCAGCAGTGAACCTGCCGGGGCTAGCGGGGGGCCGAGAGGGGAGCTGTTTTTT.

This clonotype was seen more than once but under ten times. The chain's CDR3 is CASSPNSGGFQETQYF. In nucleotides, the CDR3 is TGTGCCAGCAGCCCGAATAGCGGGGGCTTCCAAGAGACCCAGTACTTC. The genes are TRBV7-8 and TRBJ2-5, with TRBD2 identical over 9 bases. Germline V CDR1 and CDR2: SGHVS, FQNEAQ. With V trimmed by 5 bases and J by 1 base, 8 bases remained unmatched. The CDR3 consists of 16 residues.

This sequence joins TRBV7-9 and TRBJ2-5; D gene ambiguous. The V end was cut by 2 bases, the J end by 1 base, with 8 bases between. The CDR3 contains 14 residues. Looked up from germline, CDR1 is SEHNR and CDR2 is FQNEAQ (reference sequence). CDR3 loop: CASSLYNLQETQYF. The CDR3 region has the DNA TGTGCCAGCAGCTTATATAATCTCCAAGAGACCCAGTACTTC.

This sequence joins TRBV4-1 and TRBJ2-3; D is possibly TRBD1 or TRBD2 (5 bases each). The germline gives CDR1 MGHRA, CDR2 YSYEKL. Trimming pared 2 bases from V and 3 bases from J, leaving 15 bases between. This CDR3 contains 16 residues. The CDR3 loop reads CASSQKLVGPTDTQYF. The CDR3 DNA is TGCGCCAGCAGCCAAAAACTAGTGGGGCCGACAGATACGCAGTATTTT.

The chain has TRBV20-1 and TRBJ1-2, with D possibly being TRBD1 (5 bases). V gave up 0 bases and J gave up 4 bases, with 15 bases separating them. The CDR3 has 15 amino acids. Germline V gene lookup returns CDR1 DFQATT and CDR2 SNEGSKA (reference sequence). The CDR3 DNA sequence: TGCAGTGCTAGAGATCTTGTAGGGGAAGGCTATGGCTACACCTTC. It is translated as CSARDLVGEGYGYTF.

CDR3 DNA: TGTGCCACCAGTGAGCTAGCGGGAGGGGTCAATGAGCAGTTCTTC. The encoded protein is CATSELAGGVNEQFF. The rearrangement links TRBV24-1 to TRBJ2-1; the match to TRBD2 covers 12 bases. The trim removed 4 bases at V and 6 bases at J, leaving 3 bases unmatched. The germline V gene has CDR1 KGHDR and CDR2 SFDVKD. CDR3 length equals 15 residues.

This clonotype occurred many times. V is TRBV5-1 and J is TRBJ2-2, with 9 bases identical to TRBD1. The CDR3 covers 17 residues. Germline V gene lookup returns CDR1 SGHRS and CDR2 YFSETQ. Trimming took 5 bases from V and 1 from J; bases not matched to a gene: 9. CDR3 region: CASRSLQGARNTGELFF. Written as DNA, the CDR3 is TGCGCCAGCAGAAGTCTACAGGGGGCGAGGAACACCGGGGAGCTGTTTTTT.

The table lists this clonotype with many counts. V and J are TRBV6-5 and TRBJ1-5; D is possibly TRBD1 (6 bases). The germline V gene has CDR1 MNHEY and CDR2 SVGAGI. With 0 bases removed from V and 2 bases from J, the gap between germline ends came to 8 bases. CDR3 length: 15 residues. The CDR3 sequence is CASSYSGGGNQPQHF. CDR3 bases: TGTGCCAGCAGTTACTCGGGGGGCGGCAATCAGCCCCAGCATTTT.

The chain is built from TRBV6-2 or TRBV6-3 and TRBJ2-7, with 7 nucleotides matching TRBD1. The CDR3 loop spans 15 amino acids. The V gene end was trimmed by 7 bases and the J gene end by 2 bases; junction bases not matched to a gene: 11. Germline assignment: CDR1 MNHEY and CDR2 SVGEGT. CDR3 sequence: CASTLTGQAAYEQYF. The CDR3 DNA reads as TGTGCCAGCACGCTAACTGGACAGGCAGCCTACGAGCAGTACTTC.